This TCR beta chain was recorded in a study of identical twins. Notes on the study in general: Out-of-frame beta sequences exhibited a weaker degree of excess twin sharing. Findings came from cross-sectional statistics, without long-term follow-up of donors.

TCRdb independently ran MiXCR on the 5' RACE reads; one entry per CDR3 protein. The table includes some 1,600,000 distinct CDR3 sequences, more than 30% detected once. A word on this clonotype: Its antigen is unidentified.

Germline CDR1 SNHLY, CDR2 FYNNEI. The CDR3 runs to 14 residues. The ends were cut back, 4 bases at V and 1 base at J, with 10 bases in the middle. The source is a newborn girl in good health. The chain couples TRBV2 to TRBJ1-2; D uncertain. The sample was cord blood. The CDR3 DNA is TGTGCCAGCAGTGCAGCAGGAAATAACTATGGCTACACCTTC. Its translation: CASSAAGNNYGYTF.